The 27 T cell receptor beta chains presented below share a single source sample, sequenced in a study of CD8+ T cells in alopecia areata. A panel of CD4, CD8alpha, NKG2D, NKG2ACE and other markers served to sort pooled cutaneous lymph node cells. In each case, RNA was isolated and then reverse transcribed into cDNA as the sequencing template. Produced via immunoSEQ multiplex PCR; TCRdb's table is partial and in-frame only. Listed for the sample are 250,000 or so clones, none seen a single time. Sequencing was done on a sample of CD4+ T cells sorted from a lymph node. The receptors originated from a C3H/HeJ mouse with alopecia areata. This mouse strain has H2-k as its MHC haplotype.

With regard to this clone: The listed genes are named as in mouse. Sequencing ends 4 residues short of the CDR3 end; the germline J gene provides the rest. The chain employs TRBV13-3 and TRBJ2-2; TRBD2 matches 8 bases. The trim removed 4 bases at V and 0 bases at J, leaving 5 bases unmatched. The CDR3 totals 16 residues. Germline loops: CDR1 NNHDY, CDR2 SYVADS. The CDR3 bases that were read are TGTGCCAGCAGTACCGGGACTGGAGCAAACACCGGG. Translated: CASSTGTGANTG. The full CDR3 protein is CASSTGTGANTGQLYF.

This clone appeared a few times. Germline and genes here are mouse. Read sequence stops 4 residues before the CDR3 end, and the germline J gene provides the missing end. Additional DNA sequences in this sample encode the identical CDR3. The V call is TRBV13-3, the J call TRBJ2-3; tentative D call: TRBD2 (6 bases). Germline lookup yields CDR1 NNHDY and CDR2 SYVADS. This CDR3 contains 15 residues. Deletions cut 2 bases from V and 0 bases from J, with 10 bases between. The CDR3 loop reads CASSETGPSAETLYF. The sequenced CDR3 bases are TGTGCCAGCAGTGAGACTGGCCCTAGTGCAGAA.

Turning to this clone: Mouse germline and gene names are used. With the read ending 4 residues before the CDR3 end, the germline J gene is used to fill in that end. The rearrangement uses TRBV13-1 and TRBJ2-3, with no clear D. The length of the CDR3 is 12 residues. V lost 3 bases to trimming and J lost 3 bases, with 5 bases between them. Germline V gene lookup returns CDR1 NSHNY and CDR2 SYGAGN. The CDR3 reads CASSARAETLYF. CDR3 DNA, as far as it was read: TGTGCCAGCAGTGCGAGGGCAGAA.

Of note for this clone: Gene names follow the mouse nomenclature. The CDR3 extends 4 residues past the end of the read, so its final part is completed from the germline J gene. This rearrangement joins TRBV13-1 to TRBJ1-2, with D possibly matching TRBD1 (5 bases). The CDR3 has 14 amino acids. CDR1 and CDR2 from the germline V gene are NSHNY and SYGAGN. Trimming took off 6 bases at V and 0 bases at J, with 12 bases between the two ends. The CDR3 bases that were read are TGTGCCAGCACCCCGGACATTGCAAACTCC. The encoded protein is CASTPDIANS. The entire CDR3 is CASTPDIANSDYTF.

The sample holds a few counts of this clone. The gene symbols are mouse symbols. The sequenced part of the CDR3 DNA is TGTGCCAGCAGTGGGTGGAACAGGGGCCACTCC. It encodes CASSGWNRGHS. Given in full, the CDR3 is CASSGWNRGHSDYTF. The genes are TRBV13-3 and TRBJ1-2; TRBD1 aligns across 7 bases. The CDR3 end is not reached by the read, which stops 4 residues before it; the germline J gene fills it in. The CDR3 is made up of 15 amino acids. Germline values: CDR1 NNHDY, CDR2 SYVADS. Unmatched junction bases numbered 8, after V lost 3 bases and J lost 3 bases.

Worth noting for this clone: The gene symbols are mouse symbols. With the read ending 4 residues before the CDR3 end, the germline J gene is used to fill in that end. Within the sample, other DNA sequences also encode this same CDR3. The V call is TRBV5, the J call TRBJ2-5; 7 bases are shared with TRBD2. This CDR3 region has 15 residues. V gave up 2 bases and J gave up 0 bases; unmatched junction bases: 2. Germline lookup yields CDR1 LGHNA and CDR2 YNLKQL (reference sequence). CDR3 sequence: CASSQNWGNQDTQYF. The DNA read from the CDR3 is TGTGCCAGCAGCCAAAACTGGGGTAACCAAGAC.

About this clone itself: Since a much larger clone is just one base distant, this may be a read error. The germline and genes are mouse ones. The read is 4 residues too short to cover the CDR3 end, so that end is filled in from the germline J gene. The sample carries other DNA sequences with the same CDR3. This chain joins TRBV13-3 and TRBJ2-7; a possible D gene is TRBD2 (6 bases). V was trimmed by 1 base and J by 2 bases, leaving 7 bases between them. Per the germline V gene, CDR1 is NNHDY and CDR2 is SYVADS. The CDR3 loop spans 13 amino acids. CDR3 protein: CASSDRGAYEQYF. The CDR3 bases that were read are TGTGCCAGCAGTGATCGGGGGGCCTAT.

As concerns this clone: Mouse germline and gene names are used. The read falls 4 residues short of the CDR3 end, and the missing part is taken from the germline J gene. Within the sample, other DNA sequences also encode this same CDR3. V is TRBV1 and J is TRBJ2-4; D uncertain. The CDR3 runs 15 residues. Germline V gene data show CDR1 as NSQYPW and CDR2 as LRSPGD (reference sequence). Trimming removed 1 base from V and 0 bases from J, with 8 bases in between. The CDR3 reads CTCSAVTTSQNTLYF. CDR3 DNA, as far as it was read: TGCACCTGCAGTGCAGTGACTACTAGTCAAAAC.

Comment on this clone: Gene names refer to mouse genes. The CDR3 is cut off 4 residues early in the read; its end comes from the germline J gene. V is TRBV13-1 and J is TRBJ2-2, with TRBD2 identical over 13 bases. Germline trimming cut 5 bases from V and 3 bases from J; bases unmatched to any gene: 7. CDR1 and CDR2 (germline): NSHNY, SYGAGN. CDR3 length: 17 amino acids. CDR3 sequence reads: CASSEDWGGADTGQLYF. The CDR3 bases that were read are TGTGCCAGCAGCGAGGACTGGGGGGGCGCTGACACCGGG.

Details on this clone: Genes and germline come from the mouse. CDR3 residues: CASSPRGSYAEQFF. CDR3 DNA (partial): TGTGCCAGCAGTCCCAGGGGGTCCTATGCT. The chain is built from TRBV13-3 and TRBJ2-1; 7 nucleotides agree with TRBD1. The read gets to within 4 residues of the CDR3 end, and the germline J gene fills in the rest. This CDR3 comprises 14 residues. CDR1 and CDR2 (germline): NNHDY, SYVADS. The J segment lost 3 bases and the V segment lost 4 bases, leaving 4 bases of the junction unmatched.

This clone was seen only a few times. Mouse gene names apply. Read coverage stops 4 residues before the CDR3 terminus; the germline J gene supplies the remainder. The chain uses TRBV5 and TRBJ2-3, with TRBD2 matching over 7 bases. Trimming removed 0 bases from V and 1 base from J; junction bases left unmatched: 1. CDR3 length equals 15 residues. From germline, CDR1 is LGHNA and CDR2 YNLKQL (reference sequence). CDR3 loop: CASSQEGLRAETLYF. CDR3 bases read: TGTGCCAGCAGCCAAGAGGGACTGCGTGCAGAA.

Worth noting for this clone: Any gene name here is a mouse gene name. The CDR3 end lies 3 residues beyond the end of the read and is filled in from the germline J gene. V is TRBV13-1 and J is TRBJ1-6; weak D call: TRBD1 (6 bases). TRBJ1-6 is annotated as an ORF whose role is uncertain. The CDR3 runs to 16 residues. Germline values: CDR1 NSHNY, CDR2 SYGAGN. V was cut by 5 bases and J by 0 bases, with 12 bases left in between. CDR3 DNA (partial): TGTGCCAGCAGGGCCGGGACATCTTCCTATAATTCGCCC. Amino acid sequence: CASRAGTSSYNSP. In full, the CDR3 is CASRAGTSSYNSPLYF.

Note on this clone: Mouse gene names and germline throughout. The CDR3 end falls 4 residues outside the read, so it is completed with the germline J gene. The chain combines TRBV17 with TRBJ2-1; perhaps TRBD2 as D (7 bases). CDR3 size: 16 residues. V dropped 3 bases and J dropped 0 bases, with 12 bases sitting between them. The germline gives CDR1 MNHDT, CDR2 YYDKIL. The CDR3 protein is CASSSGGGPNYAEQFF. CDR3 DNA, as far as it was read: TGTGCTAGCAGTAGTGGCGGGGGGCCTAACTATGCT.

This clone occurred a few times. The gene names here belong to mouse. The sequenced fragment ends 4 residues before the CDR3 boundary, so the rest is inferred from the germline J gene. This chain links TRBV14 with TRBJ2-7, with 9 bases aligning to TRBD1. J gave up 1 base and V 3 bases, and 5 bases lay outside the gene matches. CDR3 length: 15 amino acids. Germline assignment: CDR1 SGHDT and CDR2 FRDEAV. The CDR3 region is CASSSTGTGSYEQYF. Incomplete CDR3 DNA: TGTGCCAGCAGTTCCACCGGGACAGGGTCCTAT.

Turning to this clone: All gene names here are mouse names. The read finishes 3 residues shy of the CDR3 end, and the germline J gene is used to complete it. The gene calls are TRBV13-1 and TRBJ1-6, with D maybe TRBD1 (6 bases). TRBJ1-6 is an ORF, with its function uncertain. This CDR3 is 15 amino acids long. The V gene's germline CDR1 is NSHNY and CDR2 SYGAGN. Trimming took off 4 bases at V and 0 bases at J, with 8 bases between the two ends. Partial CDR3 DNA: TGTGCCAGCAGTTACAGGGTTTCCTATAATTCGCCC. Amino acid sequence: CASSYRVSYNSP. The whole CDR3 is CASSYRVSYNSPLYF.

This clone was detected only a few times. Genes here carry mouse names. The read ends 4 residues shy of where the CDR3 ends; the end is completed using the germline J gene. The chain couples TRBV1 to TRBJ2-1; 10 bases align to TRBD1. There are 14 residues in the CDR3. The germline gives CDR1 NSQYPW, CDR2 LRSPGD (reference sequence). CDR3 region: CTCSTTGGAPEQFF. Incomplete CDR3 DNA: TGCACCTGCAGTACGACAGGGGGCGCCCCT.

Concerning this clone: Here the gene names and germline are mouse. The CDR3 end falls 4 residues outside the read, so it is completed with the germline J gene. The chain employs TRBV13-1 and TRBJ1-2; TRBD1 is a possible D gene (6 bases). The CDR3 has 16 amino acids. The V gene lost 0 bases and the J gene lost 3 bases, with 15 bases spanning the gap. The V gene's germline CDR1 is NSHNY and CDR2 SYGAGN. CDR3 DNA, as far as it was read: TGTGCCAGCAGTGATGCAAAGGGGGGCGCGGACTCC. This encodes CASSDAKGGADS. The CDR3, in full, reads CASSDAKGGADSDYTF.

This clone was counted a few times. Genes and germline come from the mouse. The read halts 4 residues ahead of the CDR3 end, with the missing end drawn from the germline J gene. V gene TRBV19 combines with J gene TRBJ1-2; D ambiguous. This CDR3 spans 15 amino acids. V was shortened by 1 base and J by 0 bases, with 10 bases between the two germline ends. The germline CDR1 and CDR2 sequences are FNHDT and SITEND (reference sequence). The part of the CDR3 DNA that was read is TGTGCCAGCAGTATACAGGCTTCCTCAAACTCC. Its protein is CASSIQASSNS. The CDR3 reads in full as CASSIQASSNSDYTF.

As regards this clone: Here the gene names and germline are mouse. CDR3 protein: CTCSAEGDRDYEQYF. The CDR3 DNA, read in part, is TGCACCTGCAGTGCAGAAGGGGACAGGGACTAT. V and J are TRBV1 and TRBJ2-7, with TRBD1 matching 9 bases. The sequence runs out 4 residues before the end of the CDR3; the remainder is reconstructed from the germline J gene. The germline gives CDR1 NSQYPW, CDR2 LRSPGD (reference sequence). CDR3 length equals 15 residues. Losses at the gene ends were 0 bases for V and 3 bases for J; bases not matched to a gene: 3.

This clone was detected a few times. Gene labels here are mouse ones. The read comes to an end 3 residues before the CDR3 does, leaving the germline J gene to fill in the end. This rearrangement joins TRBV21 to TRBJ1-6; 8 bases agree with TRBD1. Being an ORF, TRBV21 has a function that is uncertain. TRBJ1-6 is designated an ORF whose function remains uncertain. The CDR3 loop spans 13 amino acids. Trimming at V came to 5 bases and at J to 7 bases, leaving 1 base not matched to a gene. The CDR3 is CASSRDRNSPLYF. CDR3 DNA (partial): TGTGCTAGCAGTAGGGACAGGAATTCGCCC.

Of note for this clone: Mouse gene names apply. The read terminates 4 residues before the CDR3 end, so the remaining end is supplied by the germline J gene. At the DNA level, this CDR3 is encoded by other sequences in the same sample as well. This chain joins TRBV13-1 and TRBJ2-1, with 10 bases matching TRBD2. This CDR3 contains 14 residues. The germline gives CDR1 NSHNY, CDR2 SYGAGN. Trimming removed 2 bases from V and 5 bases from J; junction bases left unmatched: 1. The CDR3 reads CASSDWGGDAEQFF. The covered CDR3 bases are TGTGCCAGCAGTGACTGGGGGGGCGATGCT.

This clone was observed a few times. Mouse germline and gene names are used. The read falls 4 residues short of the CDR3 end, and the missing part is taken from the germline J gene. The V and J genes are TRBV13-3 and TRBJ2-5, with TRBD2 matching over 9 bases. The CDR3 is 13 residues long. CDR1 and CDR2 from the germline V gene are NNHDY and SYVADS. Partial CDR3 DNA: TGTGCCAGCAGTCGACTGGGGGAAGAC. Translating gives CASSRLGED. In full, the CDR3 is CASSRLGEDTQYF.

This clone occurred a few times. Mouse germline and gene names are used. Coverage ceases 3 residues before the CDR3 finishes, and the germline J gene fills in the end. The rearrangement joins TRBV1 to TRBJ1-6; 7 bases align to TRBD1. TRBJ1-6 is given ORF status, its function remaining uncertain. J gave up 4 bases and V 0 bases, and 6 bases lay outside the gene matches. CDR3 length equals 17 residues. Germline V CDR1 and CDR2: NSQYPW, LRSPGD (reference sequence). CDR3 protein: CTCSAEAGTEYNSPLYF. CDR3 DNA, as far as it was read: TGCACCTGCAGTGCAGAGGCCGGGACAGAGTATAATTCGCCC.

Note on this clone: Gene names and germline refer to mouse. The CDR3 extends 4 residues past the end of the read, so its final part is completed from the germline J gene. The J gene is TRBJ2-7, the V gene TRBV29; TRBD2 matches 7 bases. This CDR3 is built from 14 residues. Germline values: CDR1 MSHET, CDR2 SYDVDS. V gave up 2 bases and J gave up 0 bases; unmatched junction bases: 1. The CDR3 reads CASSLGGGSYEQYF. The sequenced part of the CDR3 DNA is TGTGCTAGCAGTTTAGGGGGGGGCTCCTAT.

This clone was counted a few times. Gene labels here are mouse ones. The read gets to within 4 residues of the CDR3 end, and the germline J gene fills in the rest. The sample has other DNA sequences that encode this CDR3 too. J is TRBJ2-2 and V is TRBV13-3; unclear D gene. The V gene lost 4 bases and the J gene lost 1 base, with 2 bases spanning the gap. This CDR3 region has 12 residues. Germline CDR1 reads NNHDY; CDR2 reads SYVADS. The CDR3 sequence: CASSQNTGQLYF. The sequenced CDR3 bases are TGTGCCAGCAGTCAAAACACCGGG.

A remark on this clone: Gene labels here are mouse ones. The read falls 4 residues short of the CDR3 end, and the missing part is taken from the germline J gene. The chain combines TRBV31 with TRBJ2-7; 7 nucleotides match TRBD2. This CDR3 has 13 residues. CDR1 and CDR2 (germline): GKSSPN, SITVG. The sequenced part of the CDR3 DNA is TGTGCCTGGAGTCTTGGCTGGGGGAAT. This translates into CAWSLGWGN. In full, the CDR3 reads CAWSLGWGNEQYF. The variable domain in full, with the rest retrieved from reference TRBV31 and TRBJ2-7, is AQTIHQWPVAEIKAVGSPLSLGCTIKGKSSPNLYWYWQATGGTLQQLFYSITVGQVESVVQLNLSASRPKDDQFILSTEKLLLSHSGFYLCAWSLGWGNEQYFGPGTRLTVL.

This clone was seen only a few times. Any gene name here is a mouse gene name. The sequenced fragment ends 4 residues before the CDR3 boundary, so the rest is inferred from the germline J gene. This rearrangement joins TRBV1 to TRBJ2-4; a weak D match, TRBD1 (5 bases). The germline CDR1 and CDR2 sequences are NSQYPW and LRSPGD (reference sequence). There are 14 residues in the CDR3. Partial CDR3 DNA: TGCACCTGCAGTGCAGATAGCCAGGGAAAC. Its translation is CTCSADSQGN. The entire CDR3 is CTCSADSQGNTLYF. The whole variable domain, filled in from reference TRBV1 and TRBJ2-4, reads VTLLEQNPRWRLVPRGQAVNLRCILKNSQYPWMSWYQQDLQKQLQWLFTLRSPGDKEVKSLPGADYLATRVTDTELRLQVANMSQGRTLYCTCSADSQGNTLYFGAGTRLSVL.